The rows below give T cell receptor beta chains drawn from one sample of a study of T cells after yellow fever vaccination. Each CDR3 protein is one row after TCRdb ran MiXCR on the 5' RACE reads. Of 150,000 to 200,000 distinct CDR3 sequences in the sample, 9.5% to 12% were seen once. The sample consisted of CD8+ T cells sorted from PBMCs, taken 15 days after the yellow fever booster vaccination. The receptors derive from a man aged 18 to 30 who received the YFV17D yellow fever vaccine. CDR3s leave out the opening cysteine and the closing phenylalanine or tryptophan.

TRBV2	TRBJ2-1	ASRDSTSSYNEQF
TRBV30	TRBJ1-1	AWRGDRAVWDSTEAF
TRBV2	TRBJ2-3	ASGTGTGGETDTQY
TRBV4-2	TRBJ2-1	ASSQGAGGQVGEQF
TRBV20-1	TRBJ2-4	SAQGFFGNIQY
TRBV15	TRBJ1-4	ATSSGTGPEKLF
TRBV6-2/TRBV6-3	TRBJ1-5	ASRLDRADQPQH
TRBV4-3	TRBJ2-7	ASSPTRSYEQY
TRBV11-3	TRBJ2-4	ASSLGSDIQY
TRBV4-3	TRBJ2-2	ASSQGTGGPTGELF
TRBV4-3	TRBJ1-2	ASSQDRGQGIYGYT
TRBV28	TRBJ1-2	ASDPWDRGEVDYGYT
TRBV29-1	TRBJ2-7	SVEGDSYEQY
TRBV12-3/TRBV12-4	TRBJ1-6	ASSLGQTVSPLH
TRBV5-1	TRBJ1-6	ASSLVGGNNSPLH
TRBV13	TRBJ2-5	ASSLGTGIGETQY
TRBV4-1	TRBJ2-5	ASSSPEKETQY
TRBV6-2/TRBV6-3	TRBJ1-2	AAYGDRGQDGYT
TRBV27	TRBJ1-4	ASSYGTAHEKLF
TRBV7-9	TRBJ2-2	ASRGPLTGELF
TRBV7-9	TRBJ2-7	ASSLGTLGRKNSYEQY
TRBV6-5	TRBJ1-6	ASSVQTAPNSPLH
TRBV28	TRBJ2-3	ASSSSGALRNSDTQY
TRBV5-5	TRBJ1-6	ASSTTDRIGSPLH
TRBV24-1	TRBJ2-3	ATSDLAGDLTDTQY
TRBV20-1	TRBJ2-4	SARHVDRNIQY
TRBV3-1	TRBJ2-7	ASSFGRTYEQY
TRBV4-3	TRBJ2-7	ASSSRWGPTYEQY
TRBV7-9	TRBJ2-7	ASSLSSLEQY
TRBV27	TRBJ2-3	ASTPPPGLAGNTQY
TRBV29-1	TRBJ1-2	SVGPGAGSDYGYT
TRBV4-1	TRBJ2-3	ASSQTGTGVDTQY
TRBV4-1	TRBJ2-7	ASSPADWTATGEQY
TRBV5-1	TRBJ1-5	ASSLGEPQH
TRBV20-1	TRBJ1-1	SASAYRTGSPEAF
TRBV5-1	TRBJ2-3	ASSLISGTDTQY
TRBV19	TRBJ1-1	ASTPGTGGFMNTEAF
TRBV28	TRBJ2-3	ASSFRLQADTQY
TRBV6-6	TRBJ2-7	ATKPSPSYEQY
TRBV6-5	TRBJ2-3	ASNSGTSGGNEDTQY
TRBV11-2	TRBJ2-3	ASSPQPRNTQY
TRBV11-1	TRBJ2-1	ASSPTLGLGEQF
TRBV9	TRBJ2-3	ASSPTGAITDTQY
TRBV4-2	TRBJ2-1	ASSQRLAGGYSYNEQF
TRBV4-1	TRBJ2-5	ASSQDVFGGQETQY
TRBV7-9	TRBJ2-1	ASTTLGETGRNNEQF
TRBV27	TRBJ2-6	ATRGLGANVLT
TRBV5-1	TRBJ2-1	ASSLAWGLGGSEQF